The 29 T cell receptor beta chains in this list originate from one sample, sequenced in a study of TIL therapy for anti-PD-1-resistant metastatic lung cancer. The libraries were made with immunoSEQ v3. Profiled with immunoSEQ multiplex PCR; TCRdb holds only in-frame clones, not every one. The sample carries over 15,000 clones, approximately 69% recorded once. Time point noted: pre-treatment sample, taken before nivolumab and TIL therapy. Sequenced here: blood, sampled at baseline. Receptors were obtained from a person aged 30 to 80 with non-small cell lung cancer.

This clone was found a few times. The rearrangement uses TRBV7-8 and TRBJ2-4, with D possibly matching TRBD1 (5 bases). V was pared by 5 bases and J by 0 bases, with 14 bases between. Looked up from germline, CDR1 is SGHVS and CDR2 is FQNEAQ. The CDR3 has 16 amino acids. The CDR3 loop reads CASSPEGEIAKNIQYF. The CDR3 coding sequence is TGTGCCAGCAGCCCCGAAGGGGAAATAGCCAAAAACATTCAGTACTTC. The whole variable domain, filled in from reference TRBV7-8 and TRBJ2-4, reads GAGVSQSPRYKVAKRGQDVALRCDPISGHVSLFWYQQALGQGPEFLTYFQNEAQLDKSGLPSDRFFAERPEGSVSTLKIQRTQQEDSAVYLCASSPEGEIAKNIQYFGAGTRLSVL.

The rearrangement links TRBV4-3 to TRBJ1-2; 8 bases map to TRBD1. Per germline, CDR1 LGHNA and CDR2 YSLEER. V was clipped by 4 bases and J by 6 bases; unmatched bases: 4. The CDR3 has 13 amino acids. CDR3 bases: TGCGCCAGCAGCCTCCAGGGGGCCCATGGCTACACCTTC. It translates to CASSLQGAHGYTF.

The chain uses TRBV7-2 and TRBJ2-2; 7 nucleotides match TRBD2. Germline lookup yields CDR1 SGHTA and CDR2 FQGNSA. With V trimmed by 11 bases and J by 6 bases, 18 bases remained unmatched. The CDR3 runs 16 residues. In nucleotides, the CDR3 is TGTGCCGCCGACGCCGCGGGGAGGGCCATTCCCGGGGAGCTGTTTTTT. Translation: CAADAAGRAIPGELFF.

The chain employs TRBV9 and TRBJ2-3; D not resolved. The CDR3 totals 14 residues. Germline assignment: CDR1 SGDLS and CDR2 YYNGEE. V was clipped by 0 bases and J by 6 bases, with 11 bases between them. The CDR3 region is CASSVGYMSDTQYF. In DNA, the CDR3 is TGTGCCAGCAGCGTAGGGTATATGTCTGATACGCAGTATTTT.

The chain has TRBV9 and TRBJ1-6; D may be TRBD1 (6 bases). V shed 2 bases and J shed 6 bases, with 6 bases lying between them. CDR3 length: 13 residues. Germline CDR1 SGDLS, CDR2 YYNGEE. As DNA, the CDR3 is TGTGCCAGCAGCGTGGACAGTAATTCACCCCTCCACTTT. Amino acid sequence: CASSVDSNSPLHF. The full variable domain, completed using reference TRBV9 and TRBJ1-6, is DSGVTQTPKHLITATGQRVTLRCSPRSGDLSVYWYQQSLDQGLQFLIQYYNGEERAKGNILERFSAQQFPDLHSELNLSSLELGDSALYFCASSVDSNSPLHFGNGTRLTVT.

The genes are TRBV7-2 and TRBJ2-1; tentatively, D is TRBD2 (7 bases). CDR1 and CDR2 from the germline V gene are SGHTA and FQGNSA. Trimming removed 5 bases from V and 1 base from J, with 12 bases in between. The CDR3 consists of 15 residues. CDR3 sequence: CASSRGGASYNEQFF. Written as DNA, the CDR3 is TGTGCCAGCAGCCGTGGGGGGGCGTCCTACAATGAGCAGTTCTTC.

The chain combines TRBV23-1 with TRBJ1-2; unclear D gene. TRBV23-1 is placed among ORFs of uncertain function. Trimming cost V 3 bases and J 1 base, with 18 bases left between them. This CDR3 has 17 residues. CDR3 in DNA: TGCGCCAGCAGTCATCTCGTAGACCCAAAACTTAACTATGGCTACACCTTC. Its protein product is CASSHLVDPKLNYGYTF.

The chain couples TRBV5-1 to TRBJ2-2; a weak D match, TRBD2 (5 bases). CDR1 and CDR2 from the germline V gene are SGHRS and YFSETQ. V was shortened by 4 bases and J by 10 bases, with 14 bases between the two germline ends. The CDR3 has 13 residues. CDR3 sequence reads: CASSPGPEEELFF. The CDR3 DNA sequence: TGCGCCAGCAGCCCTGGACCGGAGGAGGAGCTGTTTTTT.

The rearrangement uses TRBV6-5 and TRBJ2-2; unclear D gene. This CDR3 comprises 12 residues. The V end lost 6 bases, the J end lost 7 bases, and 9 bases lay between the germline ends. CDR1 is MNHEY and CDR2 is SVGAGI in the germline V gene. The CDR3 sequence: CASRDRVGELFF. CDR3 coding DNA: TGTGCCAGCAGGGACCGGGTCGGGGAGCTGTTTTTT.

The chain employs TRBV13 and TRBJ2-3; 7 nucleotides align to TRBD1. V shed 4 bases and J 6 bases; nucleotides not matched to a gene: 10. CDR3 size: 15 residues. The germline CDR1 and CDR2 sequences are PRHDT and FYEKMQ (reference sequence). The CDR3 region is CASSSPPRGGDTQYF. DNA for the CDR3: TGTGCCAGCAGCTCTCCACCTCGAGGGGGCGATACGCAGTATTTT.

V and J are TRBV7-6 and TRBJ2-7; D is ambiguous. Per germline, CDR1 SGHVS and CDR2 FNYEAQ. Trimming shortened V by 2 bases and J by 5 bases, and 13 bases separated the two germline ends. The CDR3 contains 14 residues. The CDR3 spells CASSLYDTGNEQYF. For the CDR3, the DNA is TGTGCCAGCAGCTTATACGATACGGGCAACGAGCAGTACTTC.

Of note for this clone: The junction departs from germline at one end; a sequencing error may be responsible. This chain uses TRBV7-7 with TRBJ2-3; D is undetermined. From germline, CDR1 is SSHAT and CDR2 FNYEAQ (reference sequence). CDR3 length equals 14 residues. The CDR3: CASSLGPNTDTQYF. The CDR3, as DNA: TGTGCTAGCAGCTTAGGGCCTAACACAGATACGCAGTATTTT. Complete variable domain (other parts from reference TRBV7-7 and TRBJ2-3): GAGVSQSPRYKVTKRGQDVTLRCDPISSHATLYWYQQALGQGPEFLTYFNYEAQPDKSGLPSDRFSAERPEGSISTLTIQRTEQRDSAMYRCASSLGPNTDTQYFGPGTRLTVL.

This clone was seen only once. The chain is built from TRBV10-3 and TRBJ2-2; weak D call: TRBD1 (6 bases). V shed 5 bases and J shed 6 bases, with 19 bases lying between them. The CDR3 sequence is 16 residues long. Looked up from germline, CDR1 is ENHRY and CDR2 is SYGVKD. The CDR3 region is CAISPSARAGAGELFF. Written as DNA, the CDR3 is TGTGCCATCAGTCCATCCGCCCGAGCAGGGGCCGGGGAGCTGTTTTTT.

This clone was found a few times. The rearrangement links TRBV18 to TRBJ1-2; TRBD1 agrees at 8 bases. V shed 4 bases and J 4 bases; nucleotides not matched to a gene: 2. CDR1 is KGHSH and CDR2 is LQKENI in the germline V gene. The CDR3 loop spans 13 amino acids. The CDR3 sequence is CASSQDRAYGYTF. The CDR3 nucleotides read TGTGCCAGCTCACAGGACAGGGCCTATGGCTACACCTTC.

The chain links TRBV6-1 to TRBJ2-1; no clear D gene. V lost 10 bases to trimming and J lost 2 bases, with 6 bases between them. Germline CDR1 MNHNS, CDR2 SASEGT. CDR3 size: 11 residues. CDR3 loop: CATGTYNEQFF. In nucleotides, the CDR3 is TGTGCCACAGGCACCTACAATGAGCAGTTCTTC.

The CDR3 nucleotides read TGTGCCAGTAGTATACGGTGGTGGCCTACGAACACCGGGGAGCTGTTTTTT. Protein: CASSIRWWPTNTGELFF. The rearrangement joins TRBV19 to TRBJ2-2, with no clear D. The CDR3 is 17 amino acids. V gave up 2 bases and J gave up 0 bases, with 13 bases separating them. Germline values: CDR1 LNHDA, CDR2 SQIVND (reference sequence).

This clone was picked up one time. J is TRBJ2-5 and V is TRBV19; tentatively, D is TRBD2 (5 bases). Trimming removed 3 bases at V and 4 bases at J, with 12 bases between. The CDR3 totals 14 residues. Germline loops: CDR1 LNHDA, CDR2 SQIVND (reference sequence). CDR3 region: CASSIGVRPETQYF. The CDR3 bases are TGTGCCAGTAGTATCGGGGTACGTCCAGAGACCCAGTACTTC.

This sequence joins TRBV19 and TRBJ2-1; the D gene is possibly TRBD1 (6 bases). Germline V gene sequence: CDR1 LNHDA, CDR2 SQIVND (reference sequence). This CDR3 comprises 15 residues. The germline V and J ends were trimmed by 5 bases and 0 bases, with 11 bases remaining between them. CDR3 protein: CASSPGVPSYNEQFF. In DNA, the CDR3 is TGTGCCAGTAGTCCAGGGGTTCCCTCCTACAATGAGCAGTTCTTC.

This clone has a count of ten or more. CDR3 region: CASSQDPVGSGANVLTF. Written as DNA, the CDR3 is TGCGCCAGCAGCCAAGATCCCGTTGGCTCTGGGGCCAACGTCCTGACTTTC. This chain joins TRBV4-3 and TRBJ2-6; D remains ambiguous. The germline V gene encodes CDR1 LGHNA and CDR2 YSLEER. Trimming took off 0 bases at V and 0 bases at J, with 9 bases between the two ends. The CDR3 runs 17 residues.

This clone was recorded a few times. The chain employs TRBV7-9 and TRBJ1-1; 10 bases line up with TRBD1. In germline, CDR1 is SEHNR, CDR2 FQNEAQ (reference sequence). The V and J ends lost 4 bases and 6 bases, in that order; junction bases with no gene match: 5. CDR3 length: 14 residues. Written as DNA, the CDR3 is TGTGCCAGCAGCTCCTGGGACAGGGGACCTGAAGCTTTCTTT. It yields the protein CASSSWDRGPEAFF.

The chain employs TRBV5-1 and TRBJ2-2, with D unresolved. Germline CDR1 SGHRS, CDR2 YFSETQ. The CDR3 extends over 16 amino acids. Trimming removed 3 bases from V and 0 bases from J, with 12 bases in between. The CDR3 here is CASSWAQTTNTGELFF. The CDR3, as DNA: TGCGCCAGCAGCTGGGCCCAGACCACGAACACCGGGGAGCTGTTTTTT.

The V and J genes are TRBV11-3 and TRBJ2-5; TRBD1 is a possible D gene (5 bases). Germline CDR1 is SGHNT and CDR2 is YENEEA. CDR3 size: 14 residues. Trimming removed 4 bases from V and 5 bases from J, with 14 bases in between. DNA for the CDR3: TGTGCCAGCAGCTCCCCGTGGGGCAGCGAGACCCAGTACTTC. It is translated as CASSSPWGSETQYF.

This chain uses TRBV25-1 with TRBJ1-2, with TRBD1 as a possible D gene (5 bases). Trimming removed 0 bases from V and 2 bases from J, with 10 bases in between. The V gene's germline CDR1 is MGHDK and CDR2 SYGVNS. This CDR3 has 15 residues. The CDR3 bases are TGTGCCAGCAGTGAATATATCGCAGGGAACTATGGCTACACCTTC. Encoded protein: CASSEYIAGNYGYTF.

The V call is TRBV5-5, the J call TRBJ1-2, with TRBD1 as a possible D gene (5 bases). Trimming removed 0 bases at V and 8 bases at J, with 14 bases between. Germline lookup yields CDR1 SGHKS and CDR2 YYEKEE (reference sequence). There are 14 residues in the CDR3. This CDR3 reads CASSLVGQLSGYTF. The DNA for the CDR3 is TGTGCCAGCAGCTTGGTAGGACAACTTTCCGGCTACACCTTC.

Regarding this clone: This sequence is one base from a far larger clone and is likely a read error. V and J are TRBV13 and TRBJ2-2; TRBD2 aligns across 8 bases. Germline V gives CDR1 PRHDT, CDR2 FYEKMQ (reference sequence). This CDR3 has 17 residues. The CDR3 loop reads CASSIAPAGENAGELFF. In DNA form, the CDR3 reads TGTGCCAGCAGTATAGCCCCAGCGGGAGAGAACGCCGGGGAGCTGTTTTTT.

This chain's CDR3 is CASSLASGGLEQFF. CDR3 bases: TGTGCCAGCAGCTTGGCTAGCGGGGGATTAGAGCAGTTCTTC. This rearrangement joins TRBV7-9 to TRBJ2-1; 10 bases fit TRBD2. Germline CDR1 reads SEHNR; CDR2 reads FQNEAQ (reference sequence). V was clipped by 3 bases and J by 10 bases; unmatched bases: 6. The CDR3 is 14 amino acids.

This clone was seen ten or more times. The chain couples TRBV4-1 to TRBJ1-1; perhaps TRBD1 as D (5 bases). The CDR3 runs 15 residues. Germline V gene lookup returns CDR1 MGHRA and CDR2 YSYEKL. V lost 4 bases and J lost 0, with 12 bases in between. As DNA, the CDR3 is TGCGCCAGCAGCCTCTCCGGGGCCGTGAACACTGAAGCTTTCTTT. Protein sequence: CASSLSGAVNTEAFF.

The rearrangement joins TRBV27 to TRBJ2-2; D may be TRBD2 (6 bases). Germline CDR1 reads MNHEY; CDR2 reads SMNVEV (reference sequence). The CDR3 has 16 residues. V lost 3 bases, J lost 6 bases, and 17 bases lay in between. The CDR3 region is CASSLEGPYFAGELFF. The CDR3 bases are TGTGCCAGCAGTTTGGAGGGGCCTTATTTCGCCGGGGAGCTGTTTTTT.

V and J are TRBV11-2 and TRBJ2-1, with 13 bases that match TRBD2. Trimming cost V 4 bases and J 4 bases; bases outside gene matches: 10. The germline gives CDR1 SGHAT, CDR2 FQNNGV. This CDR3 comprises 18 residues. In DNA, the CDR3 is TGTGCCAGCAGCTCGACAAAACTAGCGGGGGGGAAGTACAATGAGCAGTTCTTC. Translating it yields CASSSTKLAGGKYNEQFF.